This is a list of T cell receptor beta chains from one sample in a study of T cell changes during pregnancy in multiple sclerosis. The method was immunoSEQ multiplex PCR; TCRdb's version includes in-frame clones alone and lacks a portion of them. The sample consists of roughly 38,000 clones, over 85% of them appearing once. The sequencing here drew on peripheral blood, taken in the third trimester of pregnancy. The receptor set was obtained from a female donor in good health, enrolled as a control in a pregnancy study. Both conserved end residues are part of each CDR3. Each record gives: D gene, J gene, V gene, CDR3 DNA, CDR3 protein. D genes are given only for firm matches.

TRBD1,TRBJ1-1,TRBV6-6,TGTGCCAGCAGCCACAGGGGTGTACCTGAAGCTTTCTTT,CASSHRGVPEAFF
TRBD2,TRBJ2-1,TRBV6-4,TGTGCCAGCAGTGACAGCGGGGGTGCCTACAATGAGCAGTTCTTC,CASSDSGGAYNEQFF
-,TRBJ1-1,TRBV6-6,TGTGCCAGCAGGGAACCCGACAGAGTGAACACTGAAGCTTTCTTT,CASREPDRVNTEAFF
TRBD1,TRBJ1-1,TRBV11-2,TGTGCCAGCAGCTTGCGGGAAAGGGACAGGGGCGGTGAAGCTTTCTTT,CASSLRERDRGGEAFF
TRBD1,TRBJ2-2,TRBV6-4,TGTGCCAGCAGTGCCGGACAGGGGGACACCGGGGAGCTGTTTTTT,CASSAGQGDTGELFF
TRBD1,TRBJ1-6,TRBV6-5,TGTGCCAGCAGTTACGGGCAGGGGGGAAATTCACCCCTCCACTTT,CASSYGQGGNSPLHF
-,TRBJ1-1,TRBV25-1,TGTGCCAGCAGTTGGGAGGGTTCCACTGAAGCTTTCTTT,CASSWEGSTEAFF
-,TRBJ1-2,TRBV29-1,TGCAGCGGGTGGGGGGGCGCAGACTATGGCTACACCTTC,CSGWGGADYGYTF
-,TRBJ2-7,TRBV6-1,TGTGCCAGCAGTGAAAATAGGGGGTCCTACGAGCAGTACTTC,CASSENRGSYEQYF
TRBD2,TRBJ2-1,TRBV11-3,TGTGCCAGCAGCTCGCCGCTAGCGGGAGGACACAATGAGCAGTTCTTC,CASSSPLAGGHNEQFF
TRBD2,TRBJ2-5,TRBV15,TGTGCCACCAGCAGAGGGGGGAGCGGGAGTGAGACCCAGTACTTC,CATSRGGSGSETQYF
TRBD2,TRBJ2-1,TRBV9,TGTGCCAGCAGCCAGACTAGCGGGGGCTCCTACAATGAGCAGTTCTTC,CASSQTSGGSYNEQFF